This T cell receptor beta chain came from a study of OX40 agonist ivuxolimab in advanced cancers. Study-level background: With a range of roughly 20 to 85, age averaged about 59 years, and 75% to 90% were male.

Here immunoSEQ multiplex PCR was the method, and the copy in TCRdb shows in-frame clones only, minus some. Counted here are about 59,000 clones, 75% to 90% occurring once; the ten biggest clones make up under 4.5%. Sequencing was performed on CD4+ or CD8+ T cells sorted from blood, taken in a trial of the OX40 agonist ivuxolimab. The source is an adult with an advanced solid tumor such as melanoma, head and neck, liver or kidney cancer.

The DNA for the CDR3 is TGTGCCAGCAGCTTAGGGGCAGAGCAGTTCTTC. Its protein is CASSLGAEQFF. The chain couples TRBV13 to TRBJ2-1; no clear D gene. Germline CDR1 is PRHDT and CDR2 is FYEKMQ (reference sequence). The ends were cut back, 0 bases at V and 10 bases at J, with 4 bases in the middle. This CDR3 region has 11 residues.